This T cell receptor (beta chain) was sequenced during a study of blood T cell repertoires in COVID-19. Using immunoSEQ multiplex PCR, the repertoire was profiled, and TCRdb retains in-frame clones only, with some absent. The table has over 85,000 clones, 70% to 85% seen once. This receptor was taken from a human donor in a cohort sampled during active COVID-19. Sequencing input: peripheral blood.

Here the CDR3 DNA reads TGCGCCAGCAGGGCGATGACAGCAACTAATGAAAAACTGTTTTTT. This encodes CASRAMTATNEKLFF. The V and J genes are TRBV10-2 and TRBJ1-4; a possible D gene is TRBD1 (5 bases). Per the germline V gene, CDR1 is WSHSY and CDR2 is SAAADI. Deletions cut 6 bases from V and 0 bases from J, with 11 bases between. The CDR3 sequence is 15 residues long.